A single sample gave rise to the 5 T cell receptor beta chains below, sequenced in a study of regulatory T cells in long-lasting Graves disease. Through Arm-PCR of CDR3 regions and iRepertoire HTBI primers, TCR beta libraries were built. TCRdb called the multiplex PCR reads again in MiXCR, with one record for every CDR3 protein. In the table there are some 350,000 distinct CDR3 sequences, around 15% of which are singletons. Regarding time point: newly diagnosed GD, antithyroid drugs for less than 3 months. PBMC RNA served as the TCR library source. This same sample was also taken into another study, of T cells in Graves' hyperthyroidism and ophthalmopathy.

The source material was peripheral blood mononuclear cells (PBMCs), sampled at new diagnosis, from a patient treated with antithyroid drugs. Receptors originate from a woman between 18 and 30 years old with Graves disease.

Many counts were recorded for this clonotype. This chain uses TRBV5-5 with TRBJ2-7; TRBD1 matches at 8 bases. The trim removed 4 bases at V and 3 bases at J, leaving 18 bases unmatched. CDR1 is SGHKS, CDR2 YYEKEE, per germline (reference sequence). The CDR3 is 18 amino acids. CDR3 protein: CASSPDRALRKGLYEQYF. CDR3 DNA sequence: TGTGCCAGCAGCCCGGACAGGGCGCTAAGGAAGGGGCTCTACGAGCAGTACTTC. Full variable domain (outside the CDR3, taken from reference TRBV5-5 and TRBJ2-7): DAGVTQSPTHLIKTRGQQVTLRCSPISGHKSVSWYQQVLGQGPQFIFQYYEKEERGRGNFPDRFSARQFPNYSSELNVNALLLGDSALYLCASSPDRALRKGLYEQYFGPGTRLTVT.

This clonotype was seen a few times. The chain carries TRBV4-2 and TRBJ2-5, with 11 bases that match TRBD2. This CDR3 region has 16 residues. The ends lost 0 bases at V and 7 bases at J; junction bases unmatched: 7. Germline V gene data show CDR1 as LGHNA and CDR2 as YNFKEQ. As DNA, the CDR3 is TGTGCCAGCAGCCAAGAGACTAGCGGGACCCAAAGGACCCAGTACTTC. As protein: CASSQETSGTQRTQYF.

CDR3 nucleotides: TGTGCCAGCAGCCTGGGCAAATGGGGCACTGAAGCTTTCTTT. This translates into CASSLGKWGTEAFF. The chain is built from TRBV5-6 and TRBJ1-1; no clear D. The CDR3 loop spans 14 amino acids. CDR1 and CDR2 (germline): SGHDT, YYEEEE. V lost 4 bases to trimming and J lost 4 bases, with 14 bases between them.

This clonotype was found many times. The rearrangement links TRBV6-1 to TRBJ2-2, with D perhaps TRBD2 (6 bases). Germline CDR1 MNHNS, CDR2 SASEGT. This CDR3 contains 15 residues. V lost 1 base and J lost 4, with 10 bases in between. Here the CDR3 reads CASSEVGGLTGELFF. CDR3 DNA: TGTGCCAGCAGTGAAGTCGGAGGGCTCACCGGGGAGCTGTTTTTT.

This clonotype was seen a single time. V gene TRBV24-1 combines with J gene TRBJ2-3; 7 nucleotides align to TRBD2. The J segment lost 3 bases and the V segment lost 6 bases, leaving 11 bases of the junction unmatched. Germline lookup yields CDR1 KGHDR and CDR2 SFDVKD. The length of the CDR3 is 16 residues. The CDR3 reads CATSTLKRGGTDTQYF. CDR3 nucleotide sequence: TGTGCCACCAGTACCTTGAAGCGGGGCGGGACAGATACGCAGTATTTT.